Listed below are T cell receptor beta chains from one sample, sequenced in a study of STAT5B mutations in CD4+ large granular lymphocyte leukemia. Assay: immunoSEQ multiplex PCR; the TCRdb copy retains only in-frame clones and omits some. Seen here are just over 40,000 clones, approximately 80% observed once, and the top ten hold 3.6%. Sequencing was carried out using CD4+ T cells from blood buffy coats. The receptor set was obtained from a human donor in good health. Both conserved end residues are part of each CDR3. A D gene is named only where the DNA matches it firmly. Some rows mark clone size as missing; the rest say once, few, many or name a class of expanded clone.

v_call: TRBV12-5; j_call: TRBJ2-7; clone_size: .; cdr3_length: 13; d_call: .; cdr3_nt: TGTGCTAGTGGTTCCCATCTCGGGGGCGAGCAGTACTTC; cdr3_aa: CASGSHLGGEQYF
v_call: TRBV6-5; j_call: TRBJ2-7; clone_size: .; cdr3_length: 15; d_call: TRBD2; cdr3_nt: TGTGCCAGCAGGTCTAGCGGGGTGAGCTCCTACGAGCAGTACTTC; cdr3_aa: CASRSSGVSSYEQYF
v_call: TRBV30; j_call: TRBJ2-2; clone_size: .; cdr3_length: 13; d_call: TRBD1; cdr3_nt: TGTGCCTGGGGGGACAGTTTCACCGGGGAGCTGTTTTTT; cdr3_aa: CAWGDSFTGELFF
v_call: TRBV19; j_call: TRBJ2-7; clone_size: .; cdr3_length: 14; d_call: .; cdr3_nt: TGTGCCAGTAGTTCCCTCGGGTCTCCCTACGAGCAGTACTTC; cdr3_aa: CASSSLGSPYEQYF
v_call: TRBV4-3; j_call: TRBJ2-3; clone_size: .; cdr3_length: 14; d_call: .; cdr3_nt: TGCGCCAGCAGCCAGGCCGGGGTAGCAGATACGCAGTATTTT; cdr3_aa: CASSQAGVADTQYF
v_call: TRBV18; j_call: TRBJ2-1; clone_size: .; cdr3_length: 16; d_call: .; cdr3_nt: TGTGCCAGCTCACCCTTGGTTGCGGCGACGACATCTGAGCAGTTCTTC; cdr3_aa: CASSPLVAATTSEQFF
v_call: TRBV6-5; j_call: TRBJ2-7; clone_size: .; cdr3_length: 15; d_call: TRBD2; cdr3_nt: TGTGCCAGCAGAACTCCTAGCGGGGACTCCTACGAGCAGTACTTC; cdr3_aa: CASRTPSGDSYEQYF
v_call: TRBV6-6; j_call: TRBJ1-1; clone_size: .; cdr3_length: 14; d_call: .; cdr3_nt: TGTGCCAGCAGGGGAACAGGGCGGGACACTGAAGCTTTCTTT; cdr3_aa: CASRGTGRDTEAFF
v_call: TRBV6-1; j_call: TRBJ2-7; clone_size: .; cdr3_length: 15; d_call: .; cdr3_nt: TGTGCCAGCAGAATTTCTAGCGCGAACCTCTACGAGCAGTACTTC; cdr3_aa: CASRISSANLYEQYF
v_call: TRBV10-3; j_call: TRBJ2-3; clone_size: once; cdr3_length: 15; d_call: .; cdr3_nt: TGTGCCATCAGTGATGTCAGGGACAGCACAGATACGCAGTATTTT; cdr3_aa: CAISDVRDSTDTQYF
v_call: TRBV11-2; j_call: TRBJ2-1; clone_size: few; cdr3_length: 16; d_call: TRBD2; cdr3_nt: TGTGCCAGCAGGTTGGGGTCTAGCGGCTCCTACAATGAGCAGTTCTTC; cdr3_aa: CASRLGSSGSYNEQFF
v_call: TRBV7-8; j_call: TRBJ2-7; clone_size: once; cdr3_length: 12; d_call: .; cdr3_nt: TGTGCCAGCGGACCGACCCGATACGAGCAGTACTTC; cdr3_aa: CASGPTRYEQYF
v_call: TRBV6-1; j_call: TRBJ2-1; clone_size: .; cdr3_length: 16; d_call: TRBD2; cdr3_nt: TGTGCCAGCAGTGCGCAAGGTAGCGGGGGGGGGAATGAGCAGTTCTTC; cdr3_aa: CASSAQGSGGGNEQFF
v_call: TRBV4-2; j_call: TRBJ2-1; clone_size: .; cdr3_length: 16; d_call: TRBD2; cdr3_nt: TGTGCCAGCAGCCGAACGCTAGCGGGTCTCTACAATGAGCAGTTCTTC; cdr3_aa: CASSRTLAGLYNEQFF
v_call: TRBV7-6; j_call: TRBJ1-2; clone_size: .; cdr3_length: 13; d_call: .; cdr3_nt: TGTGCCAGCAGTTTAGGGATTAACTATGGCTACACCTTC; cdr3_aa: CASSLGINYGYTF
v_call: TRBV4-1; j_call: TRBJ2-7; clone_size: once; cdr3_length: 15; d_call: TRBD1; cdr3_nt: TGCGCCAGCAGCCATACGGGACAGGGTATCGGCGAGCAGTACTTC; cdr3_aa: CASSHTGQGIGEQYF
v_call: TRBV4-3; j_call: TRBJ2-5; clone_size: .; cdr3_length: 13; d_call: .; cdr3_nt: TGCGCCAGCAGCCTTGGCACGTCAGAGACCCAGTACTTC; cdr3_aa: CASSLGTSETQYF
v_call: TRBV9; j_call: TRBJ2-7; clone_size: few; cdr3_length: 14; d_call: .; cdr3_nt: TGTGCCAGCAGCGTAGCGTTCGGCCCCTACGAGCAGTACTTC; cdr3_aa: CASSVAFGPYEQYF
v_call: TRBV19; j_call: TRBJ1-1; clone_size: .; cdr3_length: 15; d_call: .; cdr3_nt: TGTGCCAGTAGTATCGGGGCAGGGGTGGGCACTGAAGCTTTCTTT; cdr3_aa: CASSIGAGVGTEAFF
v_call: TRBV7-6; j_call: TRBJ2-3; clone_size: .; cdr3_length: 15; d_call: .; cdr3_nt: TGTGCCAGCAGCTTAGGAGCATTTAGCACAGATACGCAGTATTTT; cdr3_aa: CASSLGAFSTDTQYF
v_call: TRBV5-1; j_call: TRBJ2-7; clone_size: .; cdr3_length: 16; d_call: TRBD1; cdr3_nt: TGCGCCAGCAGCCCGGGACAGGGTTCGGGGACCTACGAGCAGTACTTC; cdr3_aa: CASSPGQGSGTYEQYF
v_call: TRBV18; j_call: TRBJ2-7; clone_size: .; cdr3_length: 14; d_call: TRBD2; cdr3_nt: TGTGCCAGCTCACCTAGGACTAGCTCCTACGAGCAGTACTTC; cdr3_aa: CASSPRTSSYEQYF